A single sample is the source of the 13 T cell receptor beta chains below, sequenced in a study of cytomegalovirus exposure and HLA in healthy donors. It was with 60 Vbeta and 13 Jbeta primers that the PCR ran. Generated by immunoSEQ multiplex PCR, the TCRdb table keeps only in-frame clones and is missing some. The repertoire consists of 120,000 or so clones, with 75% to 85% occurring once and the leading ten covering more than 3%. Input material: PBMCs. The source of these receptors is a male donor in good health and CMV-seronegative.

The rearrangement uses TRBV11-2 and TRBJ2-5; 8 bases are shared with TRBD1. Germline CDR1 reads SGHAT; CDR2 reads FQNNGV. V was pared by 8 bases and J by 5 bases, with 4 bases of the junction left unmatched. This CDR3 is 12 amino acids long. In DNA, the CDR3 is TGTGCCAGCTCGTCAGGGGGCGAGACCCAGTACTTC. This codes for CASSSGGETQYF.

The V and J genes are TRBV27 and TRBJ1-1, with unresolved D. CDR1 and CDR2 (germline): MNHEY, SMNVEV (reference sequence). Trimming stripped 9 bases from V and 5 bases from J, with 13 bases between. This CDR3 has 12 residues. This CDR3 is CASSGYGTEAFF. CDR3 nucleotides: TGTGCCAGTTCGGGGTACGGAACTGAAGCTTTCTTT.

The table lists this clone with a few counts. V gene TRBV21-1 combines with J gene TRBJ1-1. TRBV21-1 counts as a pseudogene. This CDR3 is built from 15 residues. CDR3: CARKNWGTRDTEAFF. The DNA for the CDR3 is TGTGCCAGAAAGAACTGGGGAACGAGGGACACTGAAGCTTTCTTT.

Here the CDR3 DNA reads TGTGCCAGCAGCTTAGCGGCTCCAGGCGGCTACACCTTC. Its protein product is CASSLAAPGGYTF. The chain uses TRBV7-9 and TRBJ1-2; D unresolved. This CDR3 region has 13 residues. V was trimmed by 0 bases and J by 8 bases, leaving 10 bases between them. The V gene's germline CDR1 is SEHNR and CDR2 FQNEAQ (reference sequence).

V is TRBV6-4 and J is TRBJ2-2; D perhaps matches TRBD1 (6 bases). Deletions cut 4 bases from V and 4 bases from J, with 13 bases between. The length of the CDR3 is 15 residues. Germline CDR1 and CDR2: MRHNA and SNTAGT. Here the CDR3 reads CASSGGGKGTGELFF. For the CDR3, the DNA is TGTGCCAGCAGTGGAGGGGGAAAAGGCACCGGGGAGCTGTTTTTT.

V and J are TRBV2 and TRBJ1-4, with D possibly being TRBD1 (5 bases). In germline, CDR1 is SNHLY, CDR2 FYNNEI. V lost 6 bases and J 6 bases, leaving 8 bases between the germline ends. CDR3 size: 12 residues. The CDR3 nucleotides read TGTGCCAGCAGGGGGGGGGATGAAAAACTGTTTTTT. It is translated as CASRGGDEKLFF.

Note on this clone: Its ends do not fully match the called genes, so a read error is possible. The chain uses TRBV7-9 and TRBJ1-4; 10 bases match TRBD1. There are 16 residues in the CDR3. Germline V lookup: CDR1 SEHNR, CDR2 FQNEAQ (reference sequence). CDR3: CSSSPDRGPANEKLFF. The CDR3, as DNA: TGTTCCAGCAGCCCAGACAGGGGGCCAGCTAATGAAAAACTGTTTTTT.

The chain is built from TRBV4-3 and TRBJ2-2, with 7 nucleotides matching TRBD1. Per germline, CDR1 LGHNA and CDR2 YSLEER. V lost 4 bases to trimming and J lost 4 bases; unmatched junction nucleotides: 3. The CDR3 sequence is 14 residues long. The chain's CDR3 is CASSLDRATGELFF. In nucleotides, the CDR3 is TGCGCCAGCAGCCTTGACAGGGCCACCGGGGAGCTGTTTTTT.

Regarding this clone: Other DNA sequences of this sample code for an identical CDR3. This chain links TRBV28 with TRBJ1-1; TRBD1 agrees at 7 bases. The length of the CDR3 is 15 residues. With V trimmed by 2 bases and J by 8 bases, 11 bases remained unmatched. The V gene's germline CDR1 is MDHEN and CDR2 SYDVKM. The CDR3 sequence is CASSLPATGPKEAFF. The CDR3 nucleotides are TGTGCCAGCAGTTTACCCGCGACAGGGCCAAAAGAAGCTTTCTTT.

This chain uses TRBV18 with TRBJ2-1, with 8 nucleotides matching TRBD2. V gave up 5 bases and J gave up 4 bases; unmatched junction bases: 7. Germline V gene sequence: CDR1 KGHSH, CDR2 LQKENI. The CDR3 extends over 15 amino acids. Here the CDR3 DNA reads TGTGCCAGCTCATCGCCTAGCGGGCGTTACAATGAGCAGTTCTTC. This gives the protein CASSSPSGRYNEQFF.

The rearrangement joins TRBV9 to TRBJ1-1, with unresolved D. Germline CDR1 reads SGDLS; CDR2 reads YYNGEE. V was shortened by 4 bases and J by 0 bases, with 10 bases between the two germline ends. This CDR3 is 14 amino acids long. CDR3 sequence: CASSSPVLNTEAFF. The CDR3 nucleotides read TGTGCCAGCAGCTCCCCCGTCTTGAACACTGAAGCTTTCTTT. The whole variable domain, remainder taken from reference TRBV9 and TRBJ1-1, is DSGVTQTPKHLITATGQRVTLRCSPRSGDLSVYWYQQSLDQGLQFLIQYYNGEERAKGNILERFSAQQFPDLHSELNLSSLELGDSALYFCASSSPVLNTEAFFGQGTRLTVV.

This clone has only one observation. This sequence joins TRBV11-2 and TRBJ2-4; TRBD1 matches 9 bases. CDR1 is SGHAT and CDR2 is FQNNGV in the germline V gene. CDR3 length: 14 residues. The V segment lost 4 bases and the J segment 12 bases; nucleotides outside the gene matches: 10. The CDR3 bases are TGTGCCAGCAGCTCACAGGGGGCGAGGGACAGTCAGTACTTC. Its protein is CASSSQGARDSQYF.

The V gene is TRBV7-3, the J gene TRBJ2-7; D is perhaps TRBD1 (5 bases). V lost 6 bases and J lost 7, with 13 bases in between. Germline lookup yields CDR1 SGHTA and CDR2 FQGTGA. The CDR3 has 12 residues. The CDR3 loop reads CASSGQGGEQYF. In DNA, the CDR3 is TGTGCCAGCAGTGGTCAGGGCGGAGAGCAGTACTTC.